This is a list of T cell receptor beta chains from one sample in a study of cytomegalovirus exposure and HLA in healthy donors. Method: immunoSEQ multiplex PCR; TCRdb's copy keeps in-frame clones and lacks some. The sample holds 200,000 to 250,000 clones. Sequences were obtained from PBMCs. Every receptor here comes from a woman in her 30s in good health and CMV-seropositive. The CDR3 runs from the conserved cysteine through the conserved F or W. A D gene is named only where the DNA matches it firmly.

j_call	d_call	v_call	cdr3_aa	cdr3_nt
TRBJ2-1	TRBD2	TRBV27	CASSRAGGYYNEQFF	TGTGCCAGCAGCCGAGCGGGAGGGTACTACAATGAGCAGTTCTTC
TRBJ2-7	-	TRBV10-3	CAISVTGSYEQYF	TGTGCCATCAGCGTGACAGGATCCTACGAGCAGTACTTC
TRBJ1-5	TRBD1	TRBV12-5	CASGGTGRNQPQHF	TGTGCTAGTGGTGGGACAGGCCGCAATCAGCCCCAGCATTTT
TRBJ2-7	-	TRBV18	CASSPPGVLRYEQYF	TGTGCCAGCTCACCACCGGGAGTCTTGAGATACGAGCAGTACTTC
TRBJ2-2	-	TRBV11-2	CASSSPGELFF	TGTGCCAGCAGCTCTCCCGGGGAGCTGTTTTTT
TRBJ1-1	-	TRBV11-2	CASSKRQFEAFF	TGTGCCAGCAGCAAAAGACAGTTTGAAGCTTTCTTT
TRBJ1-2	TRBD1	TRBV11-2	CASSLEATGGYGYTF	TGTGCCAGCAGCTTAGAGGCGACAGGGGGCTATGGCTACACCTTC
TRBJ2-5	-	TRBV5-1	CASSLGGRETQYF	TGCGCCAGCAGCTTGGGGGGGCGGGAGACCCAGTACTTC
TRBJ1-6	TRBD1	TRBV9	CASSVRIGTELHF	TGTGCCAGCAGCGTAAGAATCGGGACAGAGCTCCACTTT
TRBJ2-2	-	TRBV6-5	CASSYSIGHEGELFF	TGTGCCAGCAGTTACTCTATCGGACACGAAGGGGAGCTGTTTTTT
TRBJ1-4	TRBD1	TRBV5-1	CASSPQGTDNEKLFF	TGCGCCAGCAGCCCGCAGGGGACAGACAATGAAAAACTGTTTTTT
TRBJ2-1	-	TRBV30	CAWSLRQYNEQFF	TGTGCCTGGAGTCTCCGCCAGTACAATGAGCAGTTCTTC
TRBJ1-2	-	TRBV19	CASSIEMKIYGYTF	TGTGCCAGTAGTATCGAGATGAAGATTTATGGCTACACCTTC
TRBJ1-1	TRBD1	TRBV9	CASSGGQGNTEAFF	TGTGCCAGCAGCGGCGGACAGGGAAACACTGAAGCTTTCTTT
TRBJ1-1	-	TRBV9	CASSSRGGAKGTEAFF	TGTGCCAGCAGCTCCCGGGGGGGGGCAAAGGGCACTGAAGCCTTCTTT
TRBJ2-1	TRBD2	TRBV5-4	CASSSILAGVANEQFF	TGTGCCAGCAGCTCGATACTAGCGGGAGTAGCTAATGAGCAGTTCTTC
TRBJ2-7	-	TRBV2	CASSQGQRYEQYF	TGTGCCAGCAGCCAAGGACAGCGCTACGAGCAGTACTTC
TRBJ2-6	-	TRBV18	CASSSITRDTKWGANVLTF	TGTGCCAGCTCATCGATCACCCGGGACACCAAATGGGGGGCCAACGTCCTGACTTTC
TRBJ1-2	-	TRBV13	CASKRSNYGYTF	TGTGCCAGCAAACGGTCTAACTATGGCTACACCTTC